This TCR beta chain was sequenced in a study of blood T cells in healthy people across ages (dated by TCRdb to about 2015). Describing the broader study: In model experiments, template switching captured about one uniquely barcoded TCR beta cDNA molecule for every two T cells. For two donors (one aged 18 to 30 and one aged 80 or older), the study analyzed two additional independent replicas of 1 million unique cDNA reads from the same blood draw. The donors were divided into four age groups: young (average around 16 years), middle-aged (approximately 42), aged (about 62) and long-lived (around 80). To track age-related changes in TCR beta repertoire diversity, the study relied on deep sequencing normalized with unique cDNA molecular identifiers. To avoid experimental bias, donors of different ages were distributed randomly across sequencing lanes.

Of note for this clonotype: Its antigen has not been determined. No base qualities exist here, and no much larger clone lies one base off it.

The donors were a few dozen Caucasian individuals from Russia, aged roughly 6 to 100 years, who were systemically healthy. Each donor gave around 9.5 milliliters of peripheral blood, collected into EDTA-treated Vacutainer tubes. PBMCs were isolated by Ficoll-Paque density-gradient centrifugation, with at least 7 million obtained per sample. Trizol reagent was used to extract total RNA from the PBMCs, yielding at least 5.5 micrograms per sample. For every donor, flow cytometry on a PBMC aliquot measured the percentage of naive CD45RAhigh/CD27high T cells. Receptor libraries were prepared by 5' RACE. The sequencer listed for this sample is Illumina HiSeq 2500. The second PCR ran for about 6 to 11 cycles and used a J-beta primer mix along with a sample-barcoded 5' primer. A template-switch 5' adaptor carrying 12 random nucleotides introduced a unique molecular identifier onto each TCR beta cDNA molecule. Each sample yielded at least 3 million CDR3-containing paired-end reads. First-strand cDNA was synthesized from all RNA with the Mint cDNA synthesis kit, primed by a TRBC-specific oligonucleotide. Following uracil-DNA glycosylase treatment, all cDNA underwent a first 18-cycle PCR with the universal primers M1SS and BC2_uni_R. The published analysis was carried out like this. Each sample was normalized by randomly selecting 1 million high-quality reads, each carrying a distinct molecular identifier. Reads sharing molecular identifiers were discarded rather than binned into consensus sequences. MiTCR, with a Q25 quality threshold and the strictest error-elimination algorithm, was used for CDR3 identification, clonotype clustering and error correction. A nonparametric unseen species model using Euler transformation provided a lower-bound estimate of total TCR beta diversity. TCRdb reprocessing: public reads trimmed at Q25 with fastp, clones called with MiXCR, in-frame beta chains kept. Entries that share a CDR3 protein sequence are merged under the most common genes and DNA. The V and J calls come from TCRdb's annotation, not from the publication. The sample includes about 1.1 million distinct CDR3 sequences, with around two fifths observed a single time. The ten largest clones capture around 13% of the sample.

Overall study outcomes, separate from this receptor: Compared with the aged group, more naive CD4+ T cells, fewer expanded clones and increased TCR diversity were shown by the long-lived group, suggesting age selection. Estimates of total diversity from one million sequenced T cells were regarded as lower bounds and underestimates. Since profiling was done on bulk unsorted PBMCs, naive and antigen-experienced compartments could not be conclusively compared. The percentage of naive T cells measured by flow cytometry correlated strongly with observed TCR beta diversity. Because donor CMV infection status was unknown, age-related changes in expanded clonotypes were potentially confounded. As age increased, observed TCR beta diversity per million T cells dropped in a roughly linear way, and a significant reduction was already evident by age around 41.

The TCR sequence derives from a man between 18 and 29 years old in good health. The sample taken for sequencing was blood.

CDR3 reads: CASSQDPGSTDIQYF. The DNA sequence is TGCGCCAGCAGCCAAGATCCAGGGAGTACGGACATTCAGTACTTC. This receptor chain uses TRBV4-1 and TRBJ2-4, with the D call tentatively TRBD1 or TRBD2, each fitting 5 bases. The CDR3 has 15 amino acids, counting the end cysteine and phenylalanine. Only the CDR3 DNA stays, 45 bases, in frame from base 1. Per the germline V gene, MGHRA is the CDR1 and YSYEKL is the CDR2. The trim is 0 bases for V and 8 bases for J, with a gap of 14 bases between the germline ends.